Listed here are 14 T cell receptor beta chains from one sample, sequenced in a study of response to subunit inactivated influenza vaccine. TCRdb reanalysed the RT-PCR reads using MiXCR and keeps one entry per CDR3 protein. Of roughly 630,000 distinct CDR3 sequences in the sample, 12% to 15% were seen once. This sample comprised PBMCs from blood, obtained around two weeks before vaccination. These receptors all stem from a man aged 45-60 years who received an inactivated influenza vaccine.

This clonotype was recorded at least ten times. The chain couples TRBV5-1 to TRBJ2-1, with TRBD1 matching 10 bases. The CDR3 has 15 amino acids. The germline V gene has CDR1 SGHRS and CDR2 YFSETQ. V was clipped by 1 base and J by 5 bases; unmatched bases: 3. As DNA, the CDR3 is TGCGCCAGCAGCTTGTGGGACAGGGGCCACAATGAGCAGTTCTTC. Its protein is CASSLWDRGHNEQFF.

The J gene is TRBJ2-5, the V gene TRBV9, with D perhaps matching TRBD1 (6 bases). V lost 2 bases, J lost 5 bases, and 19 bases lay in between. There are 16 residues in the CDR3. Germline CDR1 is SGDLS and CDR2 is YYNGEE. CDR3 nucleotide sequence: TGTGCCAGCAGCGTTACTCAACAGGGCGGCCAGGAGACCCAGTACTTC. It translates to CASSVTQQGGQETQYF.

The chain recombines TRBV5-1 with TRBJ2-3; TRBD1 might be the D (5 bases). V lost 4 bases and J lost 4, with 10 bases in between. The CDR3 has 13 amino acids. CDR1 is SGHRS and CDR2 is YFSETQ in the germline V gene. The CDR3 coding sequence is TGCGCCAGCAGCATAGGGGCATCAGATACGCAGTATTTT. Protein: CASSIGASDTQYF.

The CDR3 sequence: CASSLMGGRDTGELFF. The CDR3 coding sequence is TGCGCCAGCAGCTTGATGGGGGGGCGCGACACCGGGGAGCTGTTTTTT. The gene calls are TRBV5-1 and TRBJ2-2; D is possibly TRBD2 (7 bases). The CDR3 consists of 16 residues. From germline, CDR1 is SGHRS and CDR2 YFSETQ. The V and J ends lost 1 base and 3 bases respectively, with 13 bases between them.

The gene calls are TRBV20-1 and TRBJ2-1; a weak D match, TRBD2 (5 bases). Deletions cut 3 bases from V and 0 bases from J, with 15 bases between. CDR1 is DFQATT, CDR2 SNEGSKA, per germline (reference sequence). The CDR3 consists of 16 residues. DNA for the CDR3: TGCAGTGCTAGTGGTTTGGGAGTGGGCTCCTACAATGAGCAGTTCTTC. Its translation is CSASGLGVGSYNEQFF.

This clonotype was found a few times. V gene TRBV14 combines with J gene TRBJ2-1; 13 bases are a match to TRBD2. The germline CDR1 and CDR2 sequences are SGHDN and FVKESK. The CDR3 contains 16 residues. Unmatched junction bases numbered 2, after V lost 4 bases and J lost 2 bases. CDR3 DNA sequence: TGTGCCAGCAGCCTACTAGCGGGGGGGACCTACAATGAGCAGTTCTTC. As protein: CASSLLAGGTYNEQFF.

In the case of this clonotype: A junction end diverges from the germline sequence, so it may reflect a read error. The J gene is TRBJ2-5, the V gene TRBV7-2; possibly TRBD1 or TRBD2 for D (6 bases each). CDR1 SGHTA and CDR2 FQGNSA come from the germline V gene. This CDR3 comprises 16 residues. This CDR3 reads CASSLVGGRGQETQYF. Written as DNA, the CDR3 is TGTGCGAGCAGCTTAGTGGGGGGCCGAGGGCAAGAGACCCAGTACTTC.

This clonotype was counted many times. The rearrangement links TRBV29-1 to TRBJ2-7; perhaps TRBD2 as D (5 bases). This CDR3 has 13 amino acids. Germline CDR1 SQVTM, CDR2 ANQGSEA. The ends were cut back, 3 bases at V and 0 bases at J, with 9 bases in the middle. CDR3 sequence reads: CSVDGESSYEQYF. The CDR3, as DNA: TGCAGCGTTGACGGGGAAAGCTCCTACGAGCAGTACTTC.

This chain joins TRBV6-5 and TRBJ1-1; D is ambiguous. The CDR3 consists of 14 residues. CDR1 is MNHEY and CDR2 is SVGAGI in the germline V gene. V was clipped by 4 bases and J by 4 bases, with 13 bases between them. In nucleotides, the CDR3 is TGTGCCAGCAGTTTTGAAGGGTTCCTCACTGAAGCTTTCTTT. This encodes CASSFEGFLTEAFF.

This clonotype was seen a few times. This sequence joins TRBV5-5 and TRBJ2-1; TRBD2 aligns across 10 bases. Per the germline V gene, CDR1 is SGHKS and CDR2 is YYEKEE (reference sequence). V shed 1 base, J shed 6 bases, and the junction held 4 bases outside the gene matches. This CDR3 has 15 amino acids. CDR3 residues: CASSLLAGETNEQFF. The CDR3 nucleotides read TGTGCCAGCAGCTTGCTAGCGGGAGAGACCAATGAGCAGTTCTTC.

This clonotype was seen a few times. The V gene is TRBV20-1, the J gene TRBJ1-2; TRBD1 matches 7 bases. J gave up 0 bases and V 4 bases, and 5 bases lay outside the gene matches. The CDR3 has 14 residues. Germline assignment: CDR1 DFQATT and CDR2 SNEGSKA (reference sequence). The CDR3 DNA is TGCAGTGCTACACGGGACAGAACTAACTATGGCTACACCTTC. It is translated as CSATRDRTNYGYTF.

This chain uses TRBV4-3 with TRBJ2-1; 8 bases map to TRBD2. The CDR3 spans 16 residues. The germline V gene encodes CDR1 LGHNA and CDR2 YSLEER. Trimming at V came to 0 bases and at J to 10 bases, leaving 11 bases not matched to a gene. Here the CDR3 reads CASSQDITSGVGEQFF. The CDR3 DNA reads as TGCGCCAGCAGCCAAGATATTACTAGCGGAGTCGGGGAGCAGTTCTTC.

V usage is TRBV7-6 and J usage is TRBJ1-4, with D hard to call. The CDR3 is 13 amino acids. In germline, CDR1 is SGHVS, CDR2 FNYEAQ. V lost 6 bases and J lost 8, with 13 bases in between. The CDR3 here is CASRPLGGEKLFF. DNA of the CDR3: TGTGCCAGCAGACCGCTGGGAGGCGAAAAACTGTTTTTT.

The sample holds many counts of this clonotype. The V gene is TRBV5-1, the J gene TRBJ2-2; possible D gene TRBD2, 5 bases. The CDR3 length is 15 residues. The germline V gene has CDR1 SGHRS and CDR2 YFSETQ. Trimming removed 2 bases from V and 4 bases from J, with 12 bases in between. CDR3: CASSLNEGSTGELFF. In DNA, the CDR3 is TGCGCCAGCAGCTTAAACGAAGGGAGCACCGGGGAGCTGTTTTTT.